Listed below are T cell receptor beta chains from one sample, sequenced in a study of blood T cell repertoires in COVID-19. The data were produced by immunoSEQ multiplex PCR, yet TCRdb's version contains in-frame clones alone and is incomplete. The sample has 450,000 to 500,000 clones, 75% to 90% seen once. The sample comprised PBMCs or T cells enriched from blood (not recorded which). The receptor set was obtained from a woman under 30 who had recovered from COVID-19. The CDR3 runs from the conserved cysteine through the conserved F or W. Fields, in order: clone size, D gene, V gene, J gene, CDR3 protein, CDR3 DNA. The D gene is left open where the match is weak. Size values are once, few and many counts, or a class for expanded clones, and some rows have none.

size: -; D: -; V: TRBV30; J: TRBJ2-7; CDR3: CAWSAVPRSEQYF; DNA: TGTGCCTGGAGTGCAGTACCAAGGAGCGAGCAGTACTTC
size: -; D: -; V: TRBV27; J: TRBJ1-2; CDR3: CASSLGRGGGYTF; DNA: TGTGCCAGCAGTTTGGGGAGGGGGGGCGGCTACACCTTC
size: -; D: -; V: TRBV6-5; J: TRBJ2-7; CDR3: CASSSRIGGSSYEQYF; DNA: TGTGCCAGCAGTTCTCGAATTGGCGGCAGCTCCTACGAGCAGTACTTC
size: -; D: -; V: TRBV30; J: TRBJ1-2; CDR3: CAWTEGVTYGYTF; DNA: TGTGCCTGGACGGAAGGGGTAACTTATGGCTACACCTTC
size: -; D: -; V: TRBV7-2; J: TRBJ2-5; CDR3: CASSLDVSLAETQYF; DNA: TGTGCCAGCAGCCTAGACGTTTCACTAGCAGAGACCCAGTACTTC
size: few; D: -; V: TRBV4-1; J: TRBJ1-2; CDR3: CASSLIKGTVARSANYGYTF; DNA: TGCGCCAGCAGCCTTATAAAGGGCACTGTAGCGAGATCTGCTAACTATGGCTACACCTTC
size: -; D: TRBD2; V: TRBV5-6; J: TRBJ2-1; CDR3: CASSRGGAGYNEQFF; DNA: TGTGCCAGCAGTCGCGGGGGGGCAGGATACAATGAGCAGTTCTTC
size: -; D: TRBD1; V: TRBV10-3; J: TRBJ1-5; CDR3: CAISEGPGQGNQPQHF; DNA: TGTGCCATCAGTGAGGGGCCTGGACAGGGGAATCAGCCCCAGCATTTT
size: -; D: -; V: TRBV27; J: TRBJ2-7; CDR3: CASSPLGQTYEQYF; DNA: TGTGCCAGCAGTCCCCTCGGACAGACCTACGAGCAGTACTTC
size: -; D: -; V: TRBV2; J: TRBJ1-4; CDR3: CASSPGLRNLATNEKLFF; DNA: TGTGCCAGCAGCCCGGGACTCCGAAACCTTGCAACTAATGAAAAACTGTTTTTT
size: once; D: -; V: TRBV10-1; J: TRBJ1-6; CDR3: CASSESYRGGYNSPLHF; DNA: TGCGCCAGCAGTGAGTCGTATAGGGGGGGGTATAATTCACCCCTCCACTTT
size: -; D: TRBD2; V: TRBV5-1; J: TRBJ2-5; CDR3: CASKALAGGQETQYF; DNA: TGCGCCAGCAAGGCCTTGGCGGGGGGGCAAGAGACCCAGTACTTC